The 22 T cell receptor beta chains below come from one sample, sequenced in a study of T cells after yellow fever vaccination (dated 2019 in TCRdb). The library was obtained by 5' RACE. TCRdb shows the sequencer as Illumina HiSeq 2500. The public reads were run again by TCRdb, first through fastp at Q25 and then through MiXCR, and only productive beta chains were kept. All rows with the same CDR3 protein become a single entry with the most common DNA and genes. The sample table lists 300,000 to 400,000 distinct CDR3 sequences, about 8.7% of them with a count of one. The ten largest account for 18% of the sample. What the treatment or condition label conveys for this sample: live attenuated yellow fever vaccine strain. This material consisted of PBMCs, taken on the day of the first yellow fever vaccination. The receptors were sampled from a man between 18 and 35 years old who received the YFV17D yellow fever vaccine.

This clonotype occurred a few times. The chain is built from TRBV4-2 and TRBJ1-1, with D uncertain. The CDR3 loop spans 15 amino acids. The ends were cut back, 0 bases at V and 4 bases at J, with 12 bases in the middle. Germline values: CDR1 LGHNA, CDR2 YNFKEQ. Written as DNA, the CDR3 is TGTGCCAGCAGCCAAGATTCGGCAGGTACCACTGAAGCTTTCTTT. Encoded protein: CASSQDSAGTTEAFF.

In its sample, this clonotype was seen many times. The chain recombines TRBV18 with TRBJ1-2; no reliable D call. This CDR3 is built from 14 residues. Germline lookup yields CDR1 KGHSH and CDR2 LQKENI. V was trimmed by 2 bases and J by 1 base, leaving 8 bases between them. The CDR3 loop is CASSPRNRNYGYTF. The CDR3, as DNA: TGTGCCAGCTCACCAAGAAACCGTAACTATGGCTACACCTTC.

The CDR3: CASSYSGYRRYEQYF. The CDR3 region has the DNA TGTGCCAGCAGTTACTCGGGGTATCGTCGGTACGAGCAGTACTTC. The J gene is TRBJ2-7, the V gene TRBV6-5, with D hard to call. Between the trimmed V and J ends, which lost 0 bases and 4 bases, there was a span of 13 bases. CDR1 and CDR2 from the germline V gene are MNHEY and SVGAGI. The CDR3 extends over 15 amino acids.

CDR3: CASSFYRGDEQFF. The CDR3 bases are TGTGCCAGCAGCTTTTACCGGGGGGATGAGCAGTTCTTC. This rearrangement joins TRBV5-6 to TRBJ2-1; 7 bases fit TRBD2. The germline CDR1 and CDR2 sequences are SGHDT and YYEEEE. This CDR3 region has 13 residues. The V segment lost 2 bases and the J segment 8 bases; nucleotides outside the gene matches: 4.

This clonotype was observed a few times. J is TRBJ2-2 and V is TRBV28; 10 bases fit TRBD1. CDR3 length equals 16 residues. Germline V gives CDR1 MDHEN, CDR2 SYDVKM. V gave up 7 bases and J gave up 3 bases; unmatched junction bases: 8. CDR3 protein: CASTAGDRGYTGELFF. Written as DNA, the CDR3 is TGTGCCAGCACGGCCGGGGACAGGGGATACACCGGGGAGCTGTTTTTT.

In its sample, this clonotype was seen a few times. The V and J genes are TRBV2 and TRBJ2-6; a weak D match, TRBD1 (5 bases). The CDR3 has 16 amino acids. V lost 11 bases, J lost 2 bases, and 19 bases lay in between. Germline V gene sequence: CDR1 SNHLY, CDR2 FYNNEI. CDR3 residues: CAVEGHSLTGANVLTF. The CDR3 DNA follows: TGTGCCGTAGAAGGACATTCTCTTACTGGGGCCAACGTCCTGACTTTC.

The chain couples TRBV30 to TRBJ2-7, with 8 positions matching TRBD1. Per germline, CDR1 GTSNPN and CDR2 SVGIG (reference sequence). V gave up 3 bases and J gave up 4 bases; unmatched junction bases: 8. This CDR3 comprises 14 residues. Here the CDR3 DNA reads TGTGCCTGGAGGGCGGGCAGGGGGCTATACGAGCAGTACTTC. This codes for CAWRAGRGLYEQYF. The full variable domain, in which reference TRBV30 and TRBJ2-7 provide the parts outside the CDR3, is SQTIHQWPATLVQPVGSPLSLECTVEGTSNPNLYWYRQAAGRGLQLLFYSVGIGQISSEVPQNLSASRPQDRQFILSSKKLLLSDSGFYLCAWRAGRGLYEQYFGPGTRLTVT.

This chain links TRBV3-1 with TRBJ2-1; 7 bases align to TRBD2. The CDR3 totals 12 residues. In germline, CDR1 is LGHDT, CDR2 YNNKEL (reference sequence). Trimming at V came to 2 bases and at J to 10 bases, leaving 2 bases not matched to a gene. CDR3: CASSQTSAEQFF. The CDR3 DNA is TGTGCCAGCAGCCAAACTAGCGCCGAGCAGTTCTTC.

This clonotype was seen more than once but under ten times. The chain couples TRBV5-1 to TRBJ2-3; 8 nucleotides align to TRBD1. Germline loops: CDR1 SGHRS, CDR2 YFSETQ. The trim removed 4 bases at V and 1 base at J, leaving 8 bases unmatched. There are 16 residues in the CDR3. For the CDR3, the DNA is TGCGCCAGCAGCCTGCAGGGGGCGCATGGCACAGATACGCAGTATTTT. It specifies CASSLQGAHGTDTQYF.

A few counts support this clonotype. The gene calls are TRBV5-5 and TRBJ2-2, with TRBD1 matching 9 bases. The CDR3 sequence is 17 residues long. V lost 1 base and J lost 6; bases outside the gene matches: 10. Looked up from germline, CDR1 is SGHKS and CDR2 is YYEKEE (reference sequence). CDR3 amino acids: CASSLLPPGTGSGELFF. The CDR3 region has the DNA TGTGCCAGCAGCTTGCTTCCCCCCGGGACAGGGTCCGGGGAGCTGTTTTTT. The whole variable domain, remainder taken from reference TRBV5-5 and TRBJ2-2, is DAGVTQSPTHLIKTRGQQVTLRCSPISGHKSVSWYQQVLGQGPQFIFQYYEKEERGRGNFPDRFSARQFPNYSSELNVNALLLGDSALYLCASSLLPPGTGSGELFFGEGSRLTVL.

This sequence joins TRBV29-1 and TRBJ2-3; a weak D match, TRBD1 (5 bases). The CDR3 spans 17 residues. Germline CDR1 and CDR2: SQVTM and ANQGSEA. V shed 0 bases and J shed 2 bases, with 18 bases lying between them. CDR3 protein: CSVEDHGHPMHTDTQYF. The CDR3 region has the DNA TGCAGCGTTGAAGATCATGGACACCCTATGCACACAGATACGCAGTATTTT.

There are many counts of this clonotype. The rearrangement uses TRBV5-1 and TRBJ2-1; 8 nucleotides align to TRBD2. The trim removed 4 bases at V and 1 base at J, leaving 13 bases unmatched. Per the germline V gene, CDR1 is SGHRS and CDR2 is YFSETQ. The CDR3 is made up of 18 amino acids. DNA of the CDR3: TGCGCCAGCAGCCGGAGCGGGGGTGGCTGGAGGTCCTACAATGAGCAGTTCTTC. Its protein is CASSRSGGGWRSYNEQFF.

This clonotype came up a few times. The chain joins TRBV7-3 to TRBJ2-1; D perhaps matches TRBD2 (6 bases). Germline values: CDR1 SGHTA, CDR2 FQGTGA. V dropped 6 bases and J dropped 6 bases, with 15 bases sitting between them. This CDR3 region has 14 residues. CDR3 in DNA: TGTGCCAGCAGTTCAGTTGGCGGGGTCAATGAGCAGTTCTTC. It codes for CASSSVGGVNEQFF.

This clonotype was seen a handful of times. V and J are TRBV2 and TRBJ2-7; D not resolved. Germline V gene sequence: CDR1 SNHLY, CDR2 FYNNEI. V lost 8 bases to trimming and J lost 0 bases, with 8 bases between them. The CDR3 length is 12 residues. The CDR3 sequence is CASGWSSYEQYV. The CDR3, as DNA: TGTGCCAGCGGTTGGAGCTCCTACGAGCAGTACGTC.

The chain links TRBV18 to TRBJ2-7, with 8 positions matching TRBD1. The CDR3 sequence is 14 residues long. From germline, CDR1 is KGHSH and CDR2 LQKENI. The V gene end was trimmed by 3 bases and the J gene end by 6 bases; junction bases not matched to a gene: 7. DNA for the CDR3: TGTGCCAGCTCACCGCAGGGGGCGCGGTTCGAGCAGTACTTC. This translates into CASSPQGARFEQYF.

This clonotype was recorded a few times. The chain is built from TRBV12-3 or TRBV12-4 and TRBJ2-1; no clear D. Trimming stripped 7 bases from V and 7 bases from J, with 20 bases between. This CDR3 has 15 residues. The CDR3 sequence: CASTPNSGPANEQFF. The CDR3, as DNA: TGTGCCAGCACCCCCAATAGTGGGCCGGCGAATGAGCAGTTCTTC.

In this sample, this clonotype turned up a few times. This chain links TRBV4-2 with TRBJ2-7; 7 nucleotides align to TRBD1. CDR3 length: 14 amino acids. CDR1 LGHNA and CDR2 YNFKEQ come from the germline V gene. Trimming removed 7 bases from V and 2 bases from J; junction bases left unmatched: 8. Written as DNA, the CDR3 is TGTGCCAGCACCCTTCGGACAGGCGCCTACGAGCAGTACTTC. Translated: CASTLRTGAYEQYF.

This clonotype appeared a few times. V is TRBV12-3 or TRBV12-4 and J is TRBJ2-3, with D possibly matching TRBD1 (5 bases). The germline V and J ends were trimmed by 4 bases and 0 bases, with 8 bases remaining between them. The CDR3 loop spans 14 amino acids. The CDR3 coding sequence is TGTGCCAGCAGTTCAGACAGTAGCACAGATACGCAGTATTTT. This encodes CASSSDSSTDTQYF.

The gene calls are TRBV7-3 and TRBJ2-2; 7 bases match TRBD1. J lost 7 bases, V lost 7 bases, and 3 bases had no gene match. Germline CDR1 and CDR2: SGHTA and FQGTGA. The length of the CDR3 is 12 residues. The CDR3 coding sequence is TGTGCCAGCAACAGGGGAGACGGGGAGCTGTTTTTT. Translated: CASNRGDGELFF. Using reference TRBV7-3 and TRBJ2-2 for the parts outside the CDR3, the full variable domain is GAGVSQTPSNKVTEKGKYVELRCDPISGHTALYWYRQSLGQGPEFLIYFQGTGAADDSGLPNDRFFAVRPEGSVSTLKIQRTERGDSAVYLCASNRGDGELFFGEGSRLTVL.

The genes are TRBV29-1 and TRBJ2-7, with unresolved D. This CDR3 contains 12 residues. Germline-derived CDR1 and CDR2 are SQVTM and ANQGSEA. With 1 base removed from V and 7 bases from J, the gap between germline ends came to 11 bases. CDR3 in DNA: TGCAGCGTTGAAGGATCCCCGAGGGAGCAGTACTTC. It encodes CSVEGSPREQYF.

This clonotype showed up just a few times. The J gene is TRBJ1-1, the V gene TRBV5-4; the D gene is possibly TRBD1 (5 bases). Per germline, CDR1 SGHNT and CDR2 YYREEE (reference sequence). The CDR3 has 15 residues. Trimming cost V 4 bases and J 3 bases, with 16 bases left between them. The CDR3 bases are TGTGCCAGCAGCCCGTCACAGACAGAACACACTGAAGCTTTCTTT. It specifies CASSPSQTEHTEAFF. The whole variable domain, filled in from reference TRBV5-4 and TRBJ1-1, reads ETGVTQSPTHLIKTRGQQVTLRCSSQSGHNTVSWYQQALGQGPQFIFQYYREEENGRGNFPPRFSGLQFPNYSSELNVNALELDDSALYLCASSPSQTEHTEAFFGQGTRLTVV.

This clonotype was counted many times. This chain joins TRBV19 and TRBJ2-6; unclear D gene. The V end lost 2 bases, the J end lost 1 base, and 0 bases lay between the germline ends. The CDR3 totals 13 residues. The germline gives CDR1 LNHDA, CDR2 SQIVND (reference sequence). For the CDR3, the DNA is TGTGCCAGTAGTATATCTGGGGCCAACGTCCTGACTTTC. Protein product: CASSISGANVLTF.